These 20 T cell receptor beta chains share one sample of origin, sequenced in a study of human T cells and chemical hapten exposure listed by TCRdb under 2021. The time point label, read with the paper, signifies: pre-sensitization, week 0. What this sample's treatment or condition label stands for: therapeutic diphenylcyclopropenone sensitization with weekly scalp DPC. Library construction relied on RACE. The sample was run on a NextSeq 500. In TCRdb, the public reads were trimmed at Q25 with fastp and aligned with MiXCR, with productive beta chains retained. Each CDR3 protein gets just one entry, which takes the most common genes and DNA from the rows behind it. This sample gives more than 85,000 distinct CDR3 sequences in total; 8.5% of them show up just once. The ten most abundant clones make up about 2.5% of the sample. The starting material was whole blood, obtained in connection with sensitization to the hapten diphenylcyclopropenone (DPC). These receptors originate from a man aged 35-49 years with alopecia areata. Some clones in this sample may be carry-over from other donors' samples.

This clonotype turned up a few times. V usage is TRBV6-2 or TRBV6-3 and J usage is TRBJ2-7, with no clear D. V was pared by 7 bases and J by 2 bases, with 12 bases between. The CDR3 is made up of 13 amino acids. From germline, CDR1 is MNHEY and CDR2 SVGEGT. The CDR3 DNA reads TGTGCCAGCACTGTAACCTCCACCTACGAGCAGTACTTC. This translates into CASTVTSTYEQYF.

Many counts were recorded for this clonotype. The rearrangement uses TRBV4-3 and TRBJ2-2; 9 bases line up with TRBD1. Germline loops: CDR1 LGHNA, CDR2 YSLEER. This CDR3 is 16 amino acids long. J gave up 7 bases and V 3 bases, and 9 bases lay outside the gene matches. CDR3 nucleotides: TGCGCCAGCAGCCAGGTACAGGGGGCCGCCATCGGGGAGCTGTTTTTT. Amino acid sequence: CASSQVQGAAIGELFF.

This clonotype was seen only a few times. The V and J genes are TRBV9 and TRBJ2-3; D is undetermined. The germline CDR1 and CDR2 sequences are SGDLS and YYNGEE. V lost 4 bases and J lost 2, with 11 bases in between. The CDR3 sequence is 14 residues long. The CDR3 nucleotides are TGTGCCAGCAGCAAGACCCAGAACACAGATACGCAGTATTTT. As protein: CASSKTQNTDTQYF.

This clonotype was found many times. The CDR3 is CASSFRLVKTYEQYV. For the CDR3, the DNA is TGTGCCAGCAGCTTCAGACTAGTCAAGACGTACGAGCAGTACGTC. The chain combines TRBV9 with TRBJ2-7; tentative D call: TRBD2 (6 bases). The CDR3 sequence is 15 residues long. V was cut by 4 bases and J by 4 bases, with 18 bases left in between. The V gene's germline CDR1 is SGDLS and CDR2 YYNGEE.

This clonotype was found a few times. The chain combines TRBV6-6 with TRBJ1-2, with 7 bases lining up with TRBD1. The germline V gene encodes CDR1 MNHNY and CDR2 SVGAGI (reference sequence). The trim removed 2 bases at V and 2 bases at J, leaving 8 bases unmatched. The CDR3 is 16 amino acids. The CDR3 sequence: CASSYQGVPPNYGYTF. The CDR3 DNA is TGTGCCAGCAGTTACCAGGGGGTCCCACCGAACTATGGCTACACCTTC.

The V gene is TRBV10-2, the J gene TRBJ2-7; tentatively, D is TRBD2 (6 bases). This CDR3 contains 13 residues. Germline CDR1 reads WSHSY; CDR2 reads SAAADI. CDR3: CASSESSGLTPFV. CDR3 in DNA: TGCGCCAGCAGTGAGTCTAGCGGTCTTACACCCTTCGTC.

This chain connects TRBV27 to TRBJ2-7; D gene unclear. Germline V gene sequence: CDR1 MNHEY, CDR2 SMNVEV (reference sequence). The CDR3 runs 13 residues. The V gene lost 4 bases and the J gene lost 4 bases, with 11 bases spanning the gap. The CDR3 spells CASSYGRKYEQYF. CDR3 DNA: TGTGCCAGCAGTTACGGCAGAAAGTACGAGCAGTACTTC.

This clonotype occurred many times. This chain links TRBV7-8 with TRBJ2-7; the match to TRBD1 covers 9 bases. V trimming: 4 bases; J trimming: 6 bases; junction bases outside the gene matches: 7. The CDR3 totals 14 residues. The germline CDR1 and CDR2 sequences are SGHVS and FQNEAQ. The CDR3 DNA sequence: TGTGCCAGCAGCTCACAGGGGGCGCTCTTCGAGCAGTACGTC. This gives the protein CASSSQGALFEQYV.

This clonotype was counted many times. The chain has TRBV7-8 and TRBJ1-3; D remains ambiguous. This CDR3 contains 15 residues. V lost 1 base to trimming and J lost 2 bases, with 9 bases between them. Germline loops: CDR1 SGHVS, CDR2 FQNEAQ. CDR3 region: CASSLVWSPGNTIYF. CDR3 bases: TGTGCCAGCAGCTTAGTTTGGTCCCCTGGAAACACCATATATTTT.

A few counts support this clonotype. This chain links TRBV9 with TRBJ2-3; 11 bases map to TRBD2. V shed 3 bases, J shed 5 bases, and the junction held 8 bases outside the gene matches. CDR1 and CDR2 from the germline V gene are SGDLS and YYNGEE. The CDR3 runs 16 residues. The CDR3 reads CASSEVLAGVGDTQYF. The DNA of the CDR3 is TGTGCCAGCAGCGAAGTACTAGCGGGAGTGGGAGATACGCAGTATTTT. Combining the CDR3 with reference TRBV9 and TRBJ2-3 gives the whole variable domain DSGVTQTPKHLITATGQRVTLRCSPRSGDLSVYWYQQSLDQGLQFLIQYYNGEERAKGNILERFSAQQFPDLHSELNLSSLELGDSALYFCASSEVLAGVGDTQYFGPGTRLTVL.

The V gene is TRBV4-3, the J gene TRBJ2-3; 10 nucleotides match TRBD2. Trimming removed 0 bases from V and 3 bases from J; junction bases left unmatched: 6. CDR1 is LGHNA and CDR2 is YSLEER in the germline V gene. The CDR3 covers 17 residues. In DNA form, the CDR3 reads TGCGCCAGCAGCCAAGATAGGCTAGCGGGAGCTACAGATACGCAGTATTTT. It codes for CASSQDRLAGATDTQYF.

This clonotype has more than one count but fewer than ten. This sequence joins TRBV7-2 and TRBJ2-3; 9 bases agree with TRBD2. The CDR3 consists of 15 residues. Germline V gives CDR1 SGHTA, CDR2 FQGNSA. The trim removed 2 bases at V and 2 bases at J, leaving 2 bases unmatched. CDR3 region: CASSLRLAATDTQYF. Here the CDR3 DNA reads TGTGCCAGCAGCTTAAGACTAGCGGCCACAGATACGCAGTATTTT.

The V call is TRBV28, the J call TRBJ2-2; 8 bases map to TRBD2. J gave up 2 bases and V 3 bases, and 5 bases lay outside the gene matches. CDR1 is MDHEN, CDR2 SYDVKM, per germline. There are 16 residues in the CDR3. The DNA of the CDR3 is TGTGCCAGCAGTTTGAGAGTAGCGGGAAACACCGGGGAGCTGTTTTTT. It yields the protein CASSLRVAGNTGELFF.

This clonotype was detected many times. This chain connects TRBV7-2 to TRBJ2-3; possibly TRBD2 for D (6 bases). V lost 2 bases and J lost 5, with 17 bases in between. The CDR3 sequence is 16 residues long. Looked up from germline, CDR1 is SGHTA and CDR2 is FQGNSA. CDR3 residues: CASSLRMTGTRDTQYF. The CDR3 DNA reads TGTGCCAGCAGCTTAAGGATGACCGGGACTCGAGATACGCAGTATTTT.

This clonotype was recorded at least ten times. CDR3 nucleotide sequence: TGTGCCAGCAGCTTGGCCGGGACTAGCGTATACGAGCAGTACGTC. Translating it yields CASSLAGTSVYEQYV. The chain is built from TRBV5-5 and TRBJ2-7, with TRBD2 matching 10 bases. CDR3 length equals 15 residues. Germline loops: CDR1 SGHKS, CDR2 YYEKEE (reference sequence). V lost 0 bases, J lost 4 bases, and 4 bases stayed unmatched.

The chain employs TRBV7-9 and TRBJ2-5, with 8 bases aligning to TRBD2. Germline V CDR1 and CDR2: SEHNR, FQNEAQ (reference sequence). Trimming took 5 bases from V and 5 from J; bases not matched to a gene: 16. The CDR3 totals 17 residues. The chain's CDR3 is CASSPFRAGVIGETQYF. CDR3 bases: TGTGCCAGCAGCCCCTTCCGAGCGGGGGTTATCGGGGAGACCCAGTACTTC.

The J gene is TRBJ1-3, the V gene TRBV30, with D possibly TRBD1 on 5 matching bases. Germline assignment: CDR1 GTSNPN and CDR2 SVGIG (reference sequence). The CDR3 covers 15 residues. V was pared by 1 base and J by 0 bases, with 10 bases between. CDR3 residues: CAWSGGLISGNTIYF. CDR3 nucleotides: TGTGCCTGGAGTGGGGGACTCATCTCTGGAAACACCATATATTTT.

This clonotype turned up a few times. The rearrangement joins TRBV7-9 to TRBJ2-3; D possibly corresponds to TRBD2 (6 bases). The CDR3 is made up of 16 amino acids. Germline CDR1 SEHNR, CDR2 FQNEAQ (reference sequence). V was shortened by 2 bases and J by 1 base, with 13 bases between the two germline ends. This CDR3 reads CASSLQGLRGTDTQYF. CDR3 sequence (DNA): TGTGCCAGCAGCTTACAGGGACTGAGGGGCACAGATACGCAGTATTTT.

A few counts support this clonotype. The V call is TRBV29-1, the J call TRBJ2-7; D uncertain. The CDR3 has 13 residues. Trimming removed 3 bases from V and 0 bases from J, with 9 bases in between. The germline CDR1 and CDR2 sequences are SQVTM and ANQGSEA. The CDR3 region has the DNA TGCAGCGTTGAGATTAAAAGCTCCTACGAGCAGTACTTC. The encoded protein is CSVEIKSSYEQYF.

J is TRBJ2-2 and V is TRBV12-3 or TRBV12-4; D gene ambiguous. The CDR3 covers 14 residues. V lost 3 bases, J lost 3 bases, and 8 bases lay in between. CDR3 loop: CASSLQSHTGELFF. In nucleotides, the CDR3 is TGTGCCAGCAGTTTGCAGTCCCACACCGGGGAGCTGTTTTTT.